This record looks at one T cell receptor beta chain sequence and its context. This sample is drawn from a study of blood T cell repertoires in COVID-19. Across the whole study: T cells, B-cell-depleted T cells, or PBMCs provided the cDNA or gDNA that served as material.

Clones were sequenced by immunoSEQ multiplex PCR, and TCRdb holds only the in-frame ones, with some missing. This sample has about 120,000 clones; 81% occur once, and the top ten carry 17%. Germline V gives CDR1 SGHKS, CDR2 YYEKEE (reference sequence). The length of the CDR3 is 13 residues. The V gene lost 0 bases and the J gene lost 14 bases, with 17 bases spanning the gap. This clonotype originated in a young man with COVID-19, enrolled during active disease. Sample: peripheral blood. The chain uses TRBV5-5 and TRBJ1-2, with D tentatively TRBD1 (5 bases). DNA for the CDR3: TGTGCCAGCAGCTTGGTAGACAGCCCTCACTATACCTTC. The encoded protein is CASSLVDSPHYTF.